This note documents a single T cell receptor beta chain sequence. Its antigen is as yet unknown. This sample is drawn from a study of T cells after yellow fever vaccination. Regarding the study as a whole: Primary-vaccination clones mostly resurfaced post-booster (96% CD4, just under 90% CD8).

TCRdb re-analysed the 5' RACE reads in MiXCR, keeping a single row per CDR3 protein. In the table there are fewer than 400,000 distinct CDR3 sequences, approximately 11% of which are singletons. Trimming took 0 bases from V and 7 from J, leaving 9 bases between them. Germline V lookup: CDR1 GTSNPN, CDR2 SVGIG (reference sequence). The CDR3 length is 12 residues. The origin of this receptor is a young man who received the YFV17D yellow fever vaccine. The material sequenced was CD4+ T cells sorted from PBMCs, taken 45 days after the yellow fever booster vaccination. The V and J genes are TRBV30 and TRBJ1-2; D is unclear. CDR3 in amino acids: CAWSVFWFGYTF. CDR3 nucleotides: TGTGCCTGGAGTGTTTTTTGGTTTGGCTACACCTTC.